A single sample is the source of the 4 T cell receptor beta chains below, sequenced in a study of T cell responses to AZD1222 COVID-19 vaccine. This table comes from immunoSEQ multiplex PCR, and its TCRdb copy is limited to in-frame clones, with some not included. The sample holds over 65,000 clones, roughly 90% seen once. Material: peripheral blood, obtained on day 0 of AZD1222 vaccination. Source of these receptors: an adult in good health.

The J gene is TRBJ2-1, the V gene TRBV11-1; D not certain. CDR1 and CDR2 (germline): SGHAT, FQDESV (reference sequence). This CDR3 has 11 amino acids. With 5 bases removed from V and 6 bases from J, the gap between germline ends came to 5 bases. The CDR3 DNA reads TGTGCCAGCAGCCTGAGCAATGAGCAGTTCTTC. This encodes CASSLSNEQFF.

This CDR3 is CASSLAGGGMNTEAFF. The CDR3 DNA sequence: TGTGCCAGCAGCTTGGCAGGGGGCGGGATGAACACTGAAGCTTTCTTT. V and J are TRBV5-5 and TRBJ1-1, with TRBD1 matching 8 bases. Germline loops: CDR1 SGHKS, CDR2 YYEKEE (reference sequence). The CDR3 spans 16 residues. V shed 0 bases, J shed 0 bases, and the junction held 4 bases outside the gene matches.

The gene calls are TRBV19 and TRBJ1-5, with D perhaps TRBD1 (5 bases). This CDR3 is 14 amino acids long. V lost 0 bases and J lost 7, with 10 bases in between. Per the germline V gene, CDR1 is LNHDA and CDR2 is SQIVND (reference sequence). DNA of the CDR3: TGTGCCAGTAGTATAGACAGGGCTAGACAGCCCCAGCATTTT. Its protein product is CASSIDRARQPQHF. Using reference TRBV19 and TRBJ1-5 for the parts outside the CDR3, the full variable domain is DGGITQSPKYLFRKEGQNVTLSCEQNLNHDAMYWYRQDPGQGLRLIYYSQIVNDFQKGDIAEGYSVSREKKESFPLTVTSAQKNPTAFYLCASSIDRARQPQHFGDGTRLSIL.

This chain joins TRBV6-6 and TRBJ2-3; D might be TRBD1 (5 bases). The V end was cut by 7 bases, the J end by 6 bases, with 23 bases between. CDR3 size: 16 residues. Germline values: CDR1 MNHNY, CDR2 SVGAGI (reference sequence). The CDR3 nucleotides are TGTGCCAGCACATCAACGGGTGCAGGGAAGGTGGATACGCAGTATTTT. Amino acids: CASTSTGAGKVDTQYF.